This T cell receptor beta chain was observed in a study of OX40 agonist ivuxolimab in advanced cancers. Broader study findings: Average numbers of expanded clones were greater in CD8+ T cells than in CD4+.

The V gene lost 5 bases and the J gene lost 3 bases, with 17 bases spanning the gap. Looked up from germline, CDR1 is MGHRA and CDR2 is YSYEKL. The CDR3 is made up of 16 amino acids. Notes on this clone: Its antigen is undetermined.

The data were produced by immunoSEQ multiplex PCR, yet TCRdb's version contains in-frame clones alone and is incomplete. There are 55,000 to 80,000 clones in the sample; 84% occur only once, and 9.8% lies in the top ten. The receptor was isolated from an adult with an advanced solid tumor such as melanoma, head and neck, liver or kidney cancer. This chain links TRBV4-1 with TRBJ1-5; D perhaps matches TRBD1 (5 bases). The material sequenced was CD4+ or CD8+ T cells sorted from blood, taken in a trial of the OX40 agonist ivuxolimab. CDR3 in DNA: TGCGCCAGCAGCGCTACGAGGACACCCTACAATCAGCCCCAGCATTTT. Its translation: CASSATRTPYNQPQHF.